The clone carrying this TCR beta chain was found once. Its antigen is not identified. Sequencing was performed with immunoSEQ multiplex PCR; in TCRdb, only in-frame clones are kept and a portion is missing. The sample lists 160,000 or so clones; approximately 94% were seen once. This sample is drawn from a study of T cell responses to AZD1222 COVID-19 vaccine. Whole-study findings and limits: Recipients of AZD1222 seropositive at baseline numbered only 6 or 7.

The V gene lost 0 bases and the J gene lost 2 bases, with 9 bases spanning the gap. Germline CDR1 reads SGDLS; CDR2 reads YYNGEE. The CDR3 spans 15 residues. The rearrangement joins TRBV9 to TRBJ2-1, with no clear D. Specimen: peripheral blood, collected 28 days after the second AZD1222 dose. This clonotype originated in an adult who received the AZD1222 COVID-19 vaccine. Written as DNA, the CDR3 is TGTGCCAGCAGCGTAGGCTTGAGTACCTACAATGAGCAGTTCTTC. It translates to CASSVGLSTYNEQFF. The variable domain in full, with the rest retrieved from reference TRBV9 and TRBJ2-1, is DSGVTQTPKHLITATGQRVTLRCSPRSGDLSVYWYQQSLDQGLQFLIQYYNGEERAKGNILERFSAQQFPDLHSELNLSSLELGDSALYFCASSVGLSTYNEQFFGPGTRLTVL.